The source of this TCR beta chain is a study of Tregs in tolerant kidney transplant recipients. Here immunoSEQ multiplex PCR was the method, and the copy in TCRdb shows in-frame clones only, minus some. Of 50,000 to 75,000 clones in the sample, roughly 98% were seen once. This CDR3 is 14 amino acids long. The V end lost 2 bases, the J end lost 8 bases, and 14 bases lay between the germline ends. Germline CDR1 SGHRS, CDR2 YFSETQ. V gene TRBV5-1 combines with J gene TRBJ2-1; D gene uncertain. The clonotype originates from a human donor who received a combined kidney and bone marrow transplant. The sequencing here drew on Tregs from blood, taken before the transplant. The CDR3 protein is CASSFLQVKDEQFF. CDR3 coding DNA: TGCGCCAGCAGCTTTCTCCAGGTGAAAGATGAGCAGTTCTTC.